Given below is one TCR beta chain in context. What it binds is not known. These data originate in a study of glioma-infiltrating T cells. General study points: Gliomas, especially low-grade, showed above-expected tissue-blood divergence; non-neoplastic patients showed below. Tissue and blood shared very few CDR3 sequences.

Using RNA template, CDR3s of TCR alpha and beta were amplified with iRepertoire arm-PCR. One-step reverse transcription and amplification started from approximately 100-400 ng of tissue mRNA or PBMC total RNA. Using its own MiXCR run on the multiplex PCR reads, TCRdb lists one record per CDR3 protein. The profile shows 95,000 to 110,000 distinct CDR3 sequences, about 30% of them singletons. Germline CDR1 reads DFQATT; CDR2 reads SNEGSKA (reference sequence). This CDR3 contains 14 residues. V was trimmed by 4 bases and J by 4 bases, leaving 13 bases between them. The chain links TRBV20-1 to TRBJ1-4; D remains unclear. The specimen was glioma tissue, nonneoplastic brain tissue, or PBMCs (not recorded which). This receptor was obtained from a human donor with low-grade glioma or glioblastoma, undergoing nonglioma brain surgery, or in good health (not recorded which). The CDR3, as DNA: TGCAGTGCTATCTTCGGGGTCAGTAATGAAAAACTGTTTTTT. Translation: CSAIFGVSNEKLFF.